This TCR beta chain was captured by sequencing in a study of T-cell memory formation after mild COVID-19 listed by TCRdb under 2021. The study in broad terms: Most TCR sequence clusters were specific to one of the two donors. In a couple of donors, T-cell clones that expanded and contracted after mild COVID-19 were tracked by sequencing TCRalpha and TCRbeta repertoires over time. Two young, previously healthy adult volunteers, one female and one male, were included in the cohort.

PBMCs were isolated by Ficoll-Paque density gradient centrifugation. In this sample, this clonotype turned up a few times. Its specific antigen is unknown. No base-level quality is on record; no much larger clone is a single base apart. Findings and caveats that apply to the study as a whole: SARS-CoV-2 specificity of the second-wave clones peaking on day 37 was not confirmed. Contracting CD4+ clones turned up mainly in the CM and EM memory subsets, whereas EMRA was where CD8+ clones were enriched. Clones that contracted from day 15 to 85 showed balanced CD4/CD8 phenotypes, whereas a second wave of clones that expanded from day 15 to 37 leaned towards CD4+. Some responding clones were detected in pre-infection memory, which suggested that pre-existing cross-reactive memory T cells had joined the SARS-CoV-2 response. The study covered only two mild cases, and larger cohorts including severe cases with pre-infection samples were considered necessary.

Sequencing used an Illumina NovaSeq 6000. TCRalpha and TCRbeta cDNA libraries were constructed by 5'RACE with constant-segment primers, with sample barcodes and unique molecular identifiers being introduced. RNA was extracted from every sample with Trizol reagent. Library amplification was performed in two PCR steps, and a second sample barcode and Illumina TruSeq adapters were introduced in the second step. Libraries were sequenced on an Illumina NovaSeq with 2 x 150 bp paired-end reads. As for the authors' bioinformatics: Demultiplexing of reads and collapsing into UMI-guided consensus sequences were performed with migec v1.2.7. Using mixcr v2.1.11, UMI consensuses were aligned to TRA and TRB V and J templates and then assembled into clonotypes. A clonotype was counted as expanded or contracted only if both edgeR and NoisET called the change significant, with noise models trained on biological replicates. For edgeR calls, a false discovery rate-adjusted p below 0.01 and a log2 fold-change threshold of 1 were applied. As an exploratory analysis of dynamics, PCA with hierarchical clustering was applied to max-normalized trajectories of the 1000 most abundant clonotypes. The CD4 or CD8 phenotype of responding clones was assigned using the separately sequenced CD4+ and CD8+ repertoires. TCRdb ran its own pipeline on the public reads, namely fastp trimming at Q25 and MiXCR clone calling, and kept in-frame beta chains. Each entry merges the rows of one CDR3 protein and shows their most common DNA and genes. TCRdb's processing, not the authors' own work, is the source of the V and J calls. Within this sample are roughly 550,000 distinct CDR3 sequences, with around 20% of them counted one time only. The ten most abundant clones make up approximately 13% of the sample.

Material: PBMCs or a T cell subset sorted from them (not recorded which). The sequence came from an adult woman who had mild COVID-19 (a few samples of this study predate the infection). The sample titles of this study are shuffled in the database, so cell type and time point are left out; the donor was told from shared clones.

At the DNA level, the sequence is TGTGCCAGCAGCCCCTGGGGGCAGCCTTTCTATGGCTACACCTTC. This gives the protein CASSPWGQPFYGYTF. The sequence links TRBV12-3 or TRBV12-4 to TRBJ1-2; TRBD1 might be the D gene, on 6 matching bases. CDR3 length: 15 amino acids, cysteine to phenylalanine. Solely the CDR3 DNA is kept, with 45 bases framed from the first base. V loses 6 bases, J loses 4 bases, and the germline ends lie 18 bases apart.